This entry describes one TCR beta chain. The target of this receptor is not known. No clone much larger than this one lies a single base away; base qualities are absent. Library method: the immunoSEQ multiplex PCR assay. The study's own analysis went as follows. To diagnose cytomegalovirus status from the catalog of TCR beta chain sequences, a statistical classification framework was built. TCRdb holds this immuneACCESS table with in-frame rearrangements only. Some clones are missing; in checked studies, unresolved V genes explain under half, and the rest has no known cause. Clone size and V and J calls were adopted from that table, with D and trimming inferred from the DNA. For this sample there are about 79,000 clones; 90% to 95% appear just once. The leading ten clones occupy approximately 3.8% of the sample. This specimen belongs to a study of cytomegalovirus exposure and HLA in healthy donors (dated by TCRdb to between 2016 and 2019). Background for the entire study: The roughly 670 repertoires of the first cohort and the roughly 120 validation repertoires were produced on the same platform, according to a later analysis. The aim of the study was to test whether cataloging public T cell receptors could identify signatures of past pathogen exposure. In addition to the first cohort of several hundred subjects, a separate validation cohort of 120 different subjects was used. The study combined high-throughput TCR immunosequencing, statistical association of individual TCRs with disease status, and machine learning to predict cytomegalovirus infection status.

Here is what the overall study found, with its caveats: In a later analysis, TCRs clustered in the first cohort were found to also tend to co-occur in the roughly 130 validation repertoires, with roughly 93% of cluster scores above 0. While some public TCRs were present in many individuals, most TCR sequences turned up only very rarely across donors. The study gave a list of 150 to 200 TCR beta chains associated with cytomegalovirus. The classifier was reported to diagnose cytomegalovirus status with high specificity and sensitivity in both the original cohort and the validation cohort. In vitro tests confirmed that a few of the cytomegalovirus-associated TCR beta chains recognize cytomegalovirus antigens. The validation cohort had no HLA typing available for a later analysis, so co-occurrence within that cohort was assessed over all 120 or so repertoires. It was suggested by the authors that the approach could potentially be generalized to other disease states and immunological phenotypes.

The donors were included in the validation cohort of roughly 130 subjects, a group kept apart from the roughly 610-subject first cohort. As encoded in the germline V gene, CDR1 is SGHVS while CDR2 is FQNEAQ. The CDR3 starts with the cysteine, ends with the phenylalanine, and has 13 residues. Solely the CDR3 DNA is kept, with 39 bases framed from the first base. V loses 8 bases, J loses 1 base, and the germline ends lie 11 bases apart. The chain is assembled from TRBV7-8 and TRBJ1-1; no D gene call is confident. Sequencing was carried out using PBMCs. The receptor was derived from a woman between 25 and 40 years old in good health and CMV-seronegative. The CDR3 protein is CASQAGKNTEAFF. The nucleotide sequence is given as TGTGCCAGCCAGGCCGGTAAGAACACTGAAGCTTTCTTT.